This T cell receptor (beta chain) appears in the sequencing data of a study of shared clonotypes between healthy human individuals. The assay was immunoSEQ multiplex PCR, and TCRdb's table has in-frame clones only and misses some. Of around 690,000 clones listed, 90% are singletons. This CDR3 contains 15 residues. Between the trimmed V and J ends, which lost 5 bases and 3 bases, there was a span of 16 bases. Germline assignment: CDR1 SGHVS and CDR2 FQNEAQ. The receptor comes from a man aged 18 to 30 in good health. Some clones in this sample may be carry-over from other donors' samples. The specimen was memory CD8+ T cells from PBMCs. Regarding subset: CD45RO+ cells pooled with CCR7-negative TemRA cells. This rearrangement joins TRBV7-8 to TRBJ2-5; TRBD2 might be the D (6 bases). The CDR3 DNA reads TGTGCCAGCAGCCGCAAGGCGGGACCCAAAGAGACCCAGTACTTC. It codes for CASSRKAGPKETQYF.